This is a list of T cell receptor beta chains from one sample in a study of PD-1 blockade in classical Hodgkin lymphoma. Clones were sequenced by immunoSEQ multiplex PCR, and TCRdb holds only the in-frame ones, with some missing. The repertoire includes about 27,000 clones, around 88% of them detected once, and 5.5% to 8.5% sits in the top ten. Sample: CD8+ T cells from blood, taken at baseline. The receptors derive from a human donor with classical Hodgkin lymphoma. The CDR3 runs from the conserved cysteine through the conserved F or W. The D gene is left open where the match is weak. Expanded clones are given a class, and other clones once, few, many or no size at all.

j_call | d_call | clone_size | v_call | cdr3_aa | cdr3_nt
TRBJ1-1 | NA | NA | TRBV30 | CAWSSVLTNTEAFF | TGTGCCTGGAGCTCCGTACTGACGAACACTGAAGCTTTCTTT
TRBJ1-5 | NA | few | TRBV27 | CASSSFGSSNQPQHF | TGTGCCAGCAGTTCGTTCGGGTCTAGCAATCAGCCCCAGCATTTT
TRBJ1-5 | TRBD1 | NA | TRBV18 | CASSHRDRGSLGSNQPQHF | TGTGCCAGCTCACACCGGGACAGGGGATCTTTAGGGAGCAATCAGCCCCAGCATTTT
TRBJ1-1 | TRBD1 | once | TRBV29-1 | CSVGDRGLYTEAFF | TGCAGCGTTGGTGACAGGGGCCTCTACACTGAAGCTTTCTTT
TRBJ2-2 | TRBD2 | NA | TRBV6-5 | CASSYSLAGGTGELFF | TGTGCCAGCAGTTACTCCTTAGCGGGAGGAACCGGGGAGCTGTTTTTT
TRBJ1-2 | NA | NA | TRBV6-5 | CASTGGSYGYTF | TGTGCCAGTACCGGGGGATCCTATGGCTACACCTTC
TRBJ2-7 | TRBD1 | NA | TRBV30 | CAWSGIGQGFYEQYF | TGTGCCTGGAGTGGTATAGGACAGGGTTTCTACGAGCAGTACTTC
TRBJ2-1 | TRBD1 | NA | TRBV28 | CASSLGTGGDEQFF | TGTGCCAGCAGTTTAGGGACAGGGGGCGATGAGCAGTTCTTC
TRBJ1-5 | NA | few | TRBV13 | CASSTSDSNQPQHF | TGTGCCAGCAGCACCTCGGACAGCAATCAGCCCCAGCATTTT
TRBJ2-3 | TRBD2 | NA | TRBV5-1 | CASSLVAGGHADTQYF | TGCGCCAGCAGCTTGGTTGCGGGAGGGCACGCAGATACGCAGTATTTT
TRBJ2-5 | NA | NA | TRBV18 | CASSPPPQISLGETQYF | TGTGCCAGCTCACCACCCCCCCAGATCTCCCTCGGAGAGACCCAGTACTTC
TRBJ1-1 | TRBD1 | NA | TRBV14 | CASSQGRGGRFF | TGTGCCAGCAGCCAAGGCAGGGGGGGACGGTTCTTT
TRBJ2-7 | TRBD1 | NA | TRBV27 | CASSLLGGTGRYEQYF | TGTGCCAGCAGTTTACTGGGGGGGACAGGGCGCTACGAGCAGTACTTC
TRBJ2-3 | NA | NA | TRBV27 | CASSLWGRTPLSTDTQYF | TGTGCCAGCAGTCTCTGGGGCAGGACGCCCCTCAGCACAGATACGCAGTATTTT
TRBJ2-3 | NA | NA | TRBV13 | CASSFNTDTQYF | TGTGCCAGCAGCTTTAACACAGATACGCAGTATTTT
TRBJ1-4 | NA | once | TRBV11-2 | CASSDWTATNEKLFF | TGTGCCAGCAGCGACTGGACCGCAACTAATGAAAAACTGTTTTTT
TRBJ2-7 | NA | NA | TRBV27 | CASGGTAYEQYF | TGTGCCAGCGGGGGGACAGCCTACGAGCAGTACTTC
TRBJ2-7 | TRBD1 | once | TRBV7-9 | CASSPDRGEYF | TGTGCCAGCAGCCCCGACAGGGGAGAGTACTTC
TRBJ2-5 | TRBD2 | NA | TRBV29-1 | CSVDDGQREGGETQYF | TGCAGCGTTGACGACGGCCAGCGGGAGGGTGGAGAGACCCAGTACTTC
TRBJ1-4 | NA | NA | TRBV9 | CASSSRAGPTTNEKLFF | TGTGCCAGCAGCTCCCGGGCAGGGCCCACAACTAATGAAAAACTGTTTTTT
TRBJ2-3 | NA | NA | TRBV7-6 | CASSLVDGITRDTQYF | TGTGCCAGCAGCTTAGTCGACGGCATTACAAGGGATACGCAGTATTTT
TRBJ2-7 | TRBD1 | once | TRBV7-9 | CASSDRDRGPSYEQYF | TGTGCCAGCAGCGACAGGGACAGGGGCCCGTCCTACGAGCAGTACTTC
TRBJ2-5 | NA | NA | TRBV4-1 | CASSERQAGGETQYF | TGCGCCAGCAGCGAGAGACAGGCCGGGGGAGAGACCCAGTACTTC
TRBJ1-1 | TRBD1 | NA | TRBV5-4 | CASSRGGDPEAFF | TGTGCCAGCAGCAGAGGGGGCGACCCTGAAGCTTTCTTT
TRBJ2-3 | NA | NA | TRBV27 | CASSLFRAGFPTQYF | TGTGCCAGCAGTTTGTTCCGGGCCGGGTTCCCTACGCAGTATTTT
TRBJ2-7 | NA | NA | TRBV6-1 | CASSVFGAEYEQYF | TGTGCCAGCAGTGTTTTCGGGGCCGAGTACGAGCAGTACTTC
TRBJ1-1 | NA | NA | TRBV5-6 | CASSLGWDTEAFF | TGTGCCAGCAGTCTAGGCTGGGACACTGAAGCTTTCTTT
TRBJ1-2 | TRBD1 | NA | TRBV28 | CASSAVVGQGNYGYTF | TGTGCCAGCAGTGCCGTCGTAGGACAGGGGAACTATGGCTACACCTTC
TRBJ2-7 | TRBD1 | NA | TRBV4-1 | CASSRRDRGAYEQYF | TGCGCCAGCAGCCGAAGGGACAGGGGGGCGTACGAGCAGTACTTC
TRBJ2-7 | TRBD1 | NA | TRBV9 | CASSPGQGTYEQYF | TGTGCCAGCAGCCCCGGACAGGGAACGTACGAGCAGTACTTC
TRBJ2-7 | NA | NA | TRBV19 | CASSMTGDAYEQYF | TGTGCCAGTAGTATGACAGGTGATGCCTACGAGCAGTACTTC
TRBJ1-1 | NA | large | TRBV2 | CASREYTEAFF | TGTGCCAGCAGGGAATATACTGAAGCTTTCTTT
TRBJ1-1 | NA | NA | TRBV23-1 | CASSQITTPGLRWTEAFF | TGCGCCAGCAGTCAAATCACGACACCGGGGTTGCGGTGGACTGAAGCTTTCTTT
TRBJ2-3 | NA | NA | TRBV7-8 | CASRTIGGPHTDTQYF | TGTGCCAGCAGAACTATTGGGGGGCCACACACAGATACGCAGTATTTT
TRBJ2-7 | NA | NA | TRBV6-1 | CASVRMLGEQYF | TGTGCCAGCGTGCGAATGCTCGGGGAGCAGTACTTC
TRBJ1-2 | NA | NA | TRBV9 | CASSVERQGSDYGYTF | TGTGCCAGCAGCGTAGAGAGGCAGGGAAGTGACTATGGCTACACCTTC
TRBJ2-7 | NA | NA | TRBV18 | CASSPQTALRDSFVEQYF | TGTGCCAGCTCACCCCAAACCGCTCTGCGGGACTCCTTCGTGGAGCAGTACTTC
TRBJ1-2 | NA | NA | TRBV18 | CASSPRLKGVGYTF | TGTGCCAGCTCACCAAGGCTAAAGGGCGTTGGCTACACCTTC
TRBJ2-7 | NA | NA | TRBV7-9 | CASSLPQLGDVYEQYF | TGTGCCAGCAGCTTACCCCAACTTGGAGATGTATACGAGCAGTACTTC
TRBJ2-7 | NA | NA | TRBV4-1 | CASSQEGLNSYEQYF | TGCGCCAGCAGCCAAGAGGGCCTAAACTCCTACGAGCAGTACTTC
TRBJ1-3 | NA | NA | TRBV30 | CAFAGVDKLGNTIYF | TGTGCCTTCGCGGGGGTGGACAAACTAGGAAACACCATATATTTT
TRBJ2-7 | TRBD2 | NA | TRBV28 | CASSLETRLAGLSYEQYF | TGTGCCAGCAGTTTGGAAACCAGACTAGCGGGCCTTTCCTACGAGCAGTACTTC
TRBJ1-2 | TRBD1 | NA | TRBV27 | CASSLEPGGVYTF | TGTGCCAGCAGTTTAGAGCCAGGGGGCGTCTACACCTTC
TRBJ2-7 | NA | NA | TRBV27 | CASSNQGLYYEQYF | TGTGCCAGCAGTAACCAGGGTTTGTACTACGAGCAGTACTTC
TRBJ2-1 | NA | NA | TRBV27 | CASSLSAGTSYNEQFF | TGTGCCAGCAGTTTAAGCGCCGGGACCTCCTACAATGAGCAGTTCTTC
TRBJ2-3 | TRBD2 | NA | TRBV5-6 | CASSLAAASGITDTQYF | TGTGCCAGCAGCTTGGCCGCGGCTAGCGGAATCACAGATACGCAGTATTTT
TRBJ1-5 | NA | NA | TRBV27 | CASSLRTGNQPQHF | TGTGCCAGCAGTCTCAGGACGGGCAATCAGCCCCAGCATTTT
TRBJ1-1 | NA | NA | TRBV20-1 | CSARDIAEAFF | TGCAGTGCTAGAGATATTGCTGAAGCTTTCTTT
TRBJ2-3 | NA | NA | TRBV27 | CASIGGDTSTDTQYF | TGTGCCAGCATTGGCGGAGATACTAGCACAGATACGCAGTATTTT
TRBJ1-6 | NA | NA | TRBV7-9 | CASRLPRGAYDSPLHF | TGTGCCAGCAGACTTCCCCGGGGGGCCTATGATTCACCCCTCCACTTT
TRBJ2-1 | NA | NA | TRBV28 | CASHSGSYNEQFF | TGTGCCAGTCATAGCGGATCCTACAATGAGCAGTTCTTC
TRBJ2-7 | NA | NA | TRBV10-1 | CASSEWRSEEQYF | TGCGCCAGCAGTGAGTGGCGCTCTGAGGAGCAGTACTTC